The T cell receptor beta chain described here comes from a study of identical twins. Study observations and caveats: Instead of following the same donors, the conclusions were based on cross-sectional statistical analysis.

The germline gives CDR1 MNHNS, CDR2 SASEGT. CDR3 length: 15 amino acids. Through template switching, a universal primer site was introduced, and the cDNA contained unique molecular identifiers. TCRdb processed the 5' RACE reads anew with MiXCR; each CDR3 protein has one entry. In the table there are around 480,000 distinct CDR3 sequences, 13% to 15% of which are singletons. Healthy Caucasians were all of the donors. This clonotype was counted a few times. As yet, its antigen is unknown. The sample was also reused in another study, on yellow fever vaccine responses in identical twins.

Material: CD4+ T cells sorted from blood. The TCR comes from a young woman in good health. The rearrangement uses TRBV6-1 and TRBJ2-2; 8 nucleotides agree with TRBD1. The CDR3 sequence: CAVGTGQGLTGELFF. The DNA for the CDR3 is TGTGCGGTAGGGACCGGACAGGGACTCACCGGGGAGCTGTTTTTT.